One and the same sample provided the 17 T cell receptor beta chains below, sequenced in a study of shared clonotypes between healthy human individuals. Here immunoSEQ multiplex PCR was the method, and the copy in TCRdb shows in-frame clones only, minus some. Altogether some 790,000 clones are present, 55% to 80% being singletons, with the ten largest covering under 2%. The sequenced material came from memory CD4+ T cells sorted from blood. Described subset: CD45RA-negative fraction. The receptors derive from a woman under 40 in good health.

The rearrangement links TRBV28 to TRBJ2-2, with TRBD2 matching over 10 bases. CDR1 is MDHEN and CDR2 is SYDVKM in the germline V gene. After removal of 4 bases from V and 3 bases from J, the junction contained 11 bases not matched to a gene. This CDR3 spans 18 amino acids. The CDR3 DNA reads as TGTGCCAGCAGTTCTCTCCCCGGTCTAGCGGGAGACACCGGGGAGCTGTTTTTT. This sequence encodes CASSSLPGLAGDTGELFF.

This clone appeared many times. This rearrangement joins TRBV19 to TRBJ2-1, with D perhaps assigned TRBD1 or TRBD2 (5 bases each). Germline values: CDR1 LNHDA, CDR2 SQIVND (reference sequence). This CDR3 contains 14 residues. Between the trimmed V and J ends, which lost 5 bases and 7 bases, there was a span of 15 bases. The CDR3 DNA follows: TGTGCCAGTAGTTCGGGTCGGGGCACGAATGAGCAGTTCTTC. Protein product: CASSSGRGTNEQFF.

Comment on this clone: Other DNA sequences in the same sample also yield this CDR3. This chain links TRBV5-1 with TRBJ2-5; perhaps TRBD2 as D (6 bases). CDR1 is SGHRS, CDR2 YFSETQ, per germline. CDR3 size: 14 residues. V dropped 0 bases and J dropped 3 bases, with 9 bases sitting between them. The CDR3 is CASSLGPGEETQYF. The CDR3 nucleotides read TGCGCCAGCAGCTTGGGTCCGGGGGAAGAGACCCAGTACTTC.

The chain combines TRBV18 with TRBJ1-1; D is unclear. Germline CDR1 KGHSH, CDR2 LQKENI. V dropped 1 base and J dropped 0 bases, with 6 bases sitting between them. The CDR3 spans 14 residues. CDR3 amino acids: CASSPQLMNTEAFF. The CDR3 DNA reads TGTGCCAGCTCACCACAGCTTATGAACACTGAAGCTTTCTTT.

The chain links TRBV28 to TRBJ1-1; 9 bases are a match to TRBD1. V dropped 7 bases and J dropped 7; count of bases not matched to a gene: 13. Germline V gene data show CDR1 as MDHEN and CDR2 as SYDVKM. The CDR3 is 15 amino acids. The CDR3 DNA reads as TGTGCCAGCACCCAACCGGGACAGGGATGGGGTGAAGCTTTCTTT. It yields the protein CASTQPGQGWGEAFF.

J is TRBJ2-1 and V is TRBV7-9, with 13 positions matching TRBD2. The CDR3 runs to 17 residues. Trimming at V came to 6 bases and at J to 9 bases, leaving 14 bases not matched to a gene. Germline lookup yields CDR1 SEHNR and CDR2 FQNEAQ (reference sequence). Here the CDR3 reads CASRLTSGRLSGPEQFF. The DNA of the CDR3 is TGTGCCAGCAGATTGACTAGCGGGAGGCTATCGGGACCTGAGCAGTTCTTC.

On this clone itself: The sample contains more than one DNA sequence encoding this CDR3. The rearrangement links TRBV7-6 to TRBJ1-5; no clear D gene. With 5 bases removed from V and 0 bases from J, the gap between germline ends came to 14 bases. This CDR3 comprises 16 residues. The V gene's germline CDR1 is SGHVS and CDR2 FNYEAQ. In DNA, the CDR3 is TGTGCCAGCAGCCCCCGCGGCGGGTATAGCAATCAGCCCCAGCATTTT. This encodes CASSPRGGYSNQPQHF.

The chain is built from TRBV28 and TRBJ1-4; maybe TRBD1 (5 bases). The CDR3 loop spans 18 amino acids. Per the germline V gene, CDR1 is MDHEN and CDR2 is SYDVKM. Trimming pared 2 bases from V and 1 base from J, leaving 17 bases between. The CDR3, as DNA: TGTGCCAGCAGTTTAGGGGCATGGGGGTCTCTAACTAATGAAAAACTGTTTTTT. This sequence encodes CASSLGAWGSLTNEKLFF.

This clone was counted only a few times. This chain connects TRBV4-1 to TRBJ2-5; 12 bases fit TRBD2. Germline trimming cut 1 base from V and 2 bases from J; bases unmatched to any gene: 5. The CDR3 sequence is 17 residues long. The germline V gene has CDR1 MGHRA and CDR2 YSYEKL. CDR3 nucleotide sequence: TGCGCCAGCAGCCAAGGACGAGGGACTAGCGGGCAAGAGACCCAGTACTTC. Its translation is CASSQGRGTSGQETQYF.

In this sample, this clone turned up a few times. This chain uses TRBV9 with TRBJ2-7; 11 nucleotides line up with TRBD1. The CDR3 spans 17 residues. Looked up from germline, CDR1 is SGDLS and CDR2 is YYNGEE. V shed 4 bases and J 5 bases; nucleotides not matched to a gene: 14. In nucleotides, the CDR3 is TGTGCCAGCAGCCCGGGAGAAGGACAGGGGGCCCCCCACGAGCAGTACTTC. Its protein is CASSPGEGQGAPHEQYF.

The CDR3 protein is CASSPGLAGGITQETQYF. In DNA form, the CDR3 reads TGCGCCAGCAGCCCCGGACTAGCGGGAGGGATTACGCAAGAGACCCAGTACTTC. The rearrangement uses TRBV23-1 and TRBJ2-5; 15 nucleotides agree with TRBD2. TRBV23-1 is labeled an ORF, and its function is uncertain. V lost 6 bases to trimming and J lost 2 bases; unmatched junction nucleotides: 10. The CDR3 is 18 amino acids.

The J gene is TRBJ1-1, the V gene TRBV6-6; no definite D call. Trimming took off 2 bases at V and 5 bases at J, with 9 bases between the two ends. This CDR3 spans 13 amino acids. Germline V gene sequence: CDR1 MNHNY, CDR2 SVGAGI (reference sequence). CDR3 bases: TGTGCCAGCAGTTACGCCCTTGGGACTGAAGCTTTCTTT. Protein product: CASSYALGTEAFF.

The genes are TRBV28 and TRBJ2-2; no firm D call. Germline values: CDR1 MDHEN, CDR2 SYDVKM. CDR3 length: 12 residues. The ends were cut back, 8 bases at V and 7 bases at J, with 11 bases in the middle. CDR3 loop: CASGKGHGELFF. CDR3 bases: TGTGCCAGCGGGAAGGGCCACGGGGAGCTGTTTTTT.

V and J are TRBV19 and TRBJ1-1; D is undetermined. Per the germline V gene, CDR1 is LNHDA and CDR2 is SQIVND (reference sequence). V lost 5 bases, J lost 9 bases, and 16 bases lay in between. The CDR3 contains 13 residues. CDR3 nucleotide sequence: TGTGCCAGTAGTGGCCCCGGTGGACGGAAAGCTTTCTTT. This sequence encodes CASSGPGGRKAFF.

V usage is TRBV18 and J usage is TRBJ1-5; 12 positions match TRBD1. The ends lost 8 bases at V and 2 bases at J; junction bases unmatched: 7. This CDR3 contains 16 residues. Germline lookup yields CDR1 KGHSH and CDR2 LQKENI. CDR3: CASRSGTGGGNQPQHF. In DNA form, the CDR3 reads TGTGCCAGCAGGTCCGGGACAGGGGGCGGCAATCAGCCCCAGCATTTT.

This clone appeared a few times. The J gene is TRBJ2-7, the V gene TRBV21-1. TRBV21-1 is a known pseudogene. The CDR3 has 16 residues. The CDR3 region has the DNA TGTGCCAGCAGCGCGAAAGGGGGGGACAGATCCTACGAGCAGTACTTC. Translating it yields CASSAKGGDRSYEQYF.

The chain employs TRBV28 and TRBJ1-2, with 7 bases identical to TRBD1. Germline CDR1 and CDR2: MDHEN and SYDVKM. Unmatched junction bases numbered 7, after V lost 11 bases and J lost 4 bases. There are 12 residues in the CDR3. The CDR3 reads CAGWDSFYGYTF. The CDR3 DNA sequence: TGTGCCGGATGGGACAGCTTCTATGGCTACACCTTC.